Listed below are T cell receptor beta chains from one sample, sequenced in a study of T-cell memory formation after mild COVID-19. One entry per CDR3 protein results from TCRdb running MiXCR on the 5' RACE reads. In the table there are about 390,000 distinct CDR3 sequences, 15% to 20% of which are singletons. The sequencing sample was made of PBMCs or a T cell subset sorted from them (not recorded which). Source of these receptors: a man aged 18-30 years who had mild COVID-19 (a few samples of this study predate the infection). Cell type and time point are not known. CDR3s include the opening cysteine and the closing phenylalanine or tryptophan. Fields, in order: V gene, J gene, D gene, clone size, CDR3 DNA, CDR3 protein. A D gene is named only where the DNA matches it firmly. Clone size is shown for a subset of rows, as once, few, many or a class of expanded clone.

TRBV6-6,TRBJ2-2,.,few,TGTGCCAGCGTTCGGGTTGTCACCGGGGAGCTGTTTTTT,CASVRVVTGELFF
TRBV7-2,TRBJ1-1,.,.,TGTGCCAGCAGCTCAGACGGGGTGGGCACTGAAGCTTTCTTT,CASSSDGVGTEAFF
TRBV4-3,TRBJ2-2,TRBD2,.,TGCGCCAGCAGCCAAGAGGGACCAAGCGGGGGGTACACCGGGGAGCTGTTTTTT,CASSQEGPSGGYTGELFF
TRBV6-5,TRBJ2-3,TRBD2,few,TGTGCCAGCAGAGCGGGGACTACAGATACGCAGTATTTT,CASRAGTTDTQYF
TRBV5-6,TRBJ2-1,.,.,TGTGCCAGCAGCTTAAGTGGTCGGAGATACAATGAGCAGTTCTTC,CASSLSGRRYNEQFF
TRBV7-2,TRBJ2-3,.,many,TGTGCCAGCAGCGCAGGGGACTGGAACACAGATACGCAGTATTTT,CASSAGDWNTDTQYF
TRBV4-2,TRBJ1-2,TRBD1,.,TGTGCCAGCAGCCACAACCTCGGGACAGTCAGTGGCTACACCTTC,CASSHNLGTVSGYTF
TRBV20-1,TRBJ2-1,TRBD2,few,TGCAGTGCTAGCCCGGGGAAGGGGTTGGGACTAGCGTCCTACAATGAGCAGTTCTTC,CSASPGKGLGLASYNEQFF
TRBV5-1,TRBJ1-6,.,.,TGCGCCAGCAGCTTGGCCTCGGGGGGCTCCCTCTCGACCCTCCACTTT,CASSLASGGSLSTLHF
TRBV4-3,TRBJ1-5,.,few,TGCGCCAGCAGCCAAGACAGGAGGCGTAATCAGCCCCAGCATTTT,CASSQDRRRNQPQHF
TRBV7-2,TRBJ2-3,TRBD2,.,TGTGCCAGCAAATTAGCGGGGGTTAGCACAGATACGCAGTATTTT,CASKLAGVSTDTQYF
TRBV20-1,TRBJ2-2,TRBD1,once,TGCAGTGCCCGGAGACAGGGGGTAACCGGGGAGCTGTTTTTT,CSARRQGVTGELFF
TRBV6-5,TRBJ2-7,TRBD1,few,TGTGCCAGCGGGGAGACAGGGTCCTACGAGCAGTACTTC,CASGETGSYEQYF
TRBV5-6,TRBJ1-6,TRBD1,few,TGTGCCAGCAGTTCTAAGGACAGGGGATATAATTCACCCCTCCACTTT,CASSSKDRGYNSPLHF
TRBV20-1,TRBJ2-7,.,.,TGCAGTGCCCCTCACTCCTACGAGCAGTACTTC,CSAPHSYEQYF
TRBV6-6,TRBJ2-3,.,few,TGTGCCAGCAACCAAGAAGCAGATACGCAGTATTTT,CASNQEADTQYF
TRBV3-1,TRBJ1-3,TRBD1,.,TGTGCCAGCAGCCTACGGACAGGGGCTGGAAACACCATATATTTT,CASSLRTGAGNTIYF
TRBV6-6,TRBJ2-7,TRBD1,.,TGTGCCAGCAGTTGGGGGACAGGACTCATCTCCTACGAGCAGTACTTC,CASSWGTGLISYEQYF
TRBV7-2,TRBJ2-1,.,.,TGTGCCAGCAGCTTAGCGGTGAACAATGAGCAGTTCTTC,CASSLAVNNEQFF
TRBV12-3/TRBV12-4,TRBJ2-5,TRBD1,.,TGTGCCAGCAGTCCTGACAGGGTTTTGGGGGAGACCCAGTACTTC,CASSPDRVLGETQYF
TRBV28,TRBJ2-5,TRBD1,few,TGTGCCAGCAGTTTAACGGCAGGGGGCCAAGAGACCCAGTACTTC,CASSLTAGGQETQYF
TRBV9,TRBJ1-4,.,.,TGTGCCAGCAGCCCCAGCCGGGGAGCAACTAATGAAAAACTGTTTTTT,CASSPSRGATNEKLFF
TRBV5-4,TRBJ2-1,.,few,TGTGCCAGCAGCTTAGCTTCAGGGGTTGAGCAGTTCTTC,CASSLASGVEQFF
TRBV3-1,TRBJ2-2,.,.,TGTGCCAGCAGCCAAGGCCGGGGCCCCGGGGAGCTGTTTTTT,CASSQGRGPGELFF
TRBV28,TRBJ2-5,TRBD1,many,TGTGCCAGCAGTCCTGGGACAGGGAGGTACGGGGCCACCCAGTACTTC,CASSPGTGRYGATQYF
TRBV7-2,TRBJ1-5,.,many,TGTGCCAGCAGCTTAGATTGGGCCTCCAATCAGCCCCAGCATTTT,CASSLDWASNQPQHF
TRBV2,TRBJ2-4,.,.,TGTGCCAGCAGTGAAGAGCAAGCCAAAAACATTCAGTACTTC,CASSEEQAKNIQYF
TRBV4-3,TRBJ2-1,.,.,TGCGCCAGCAGCCAAACCTACCGGACTGGTGAGCAGTTCTTC,CASSQTYRTGEQFF